The present T cell receptor beta chain was sequenced within a study of T cell responses to AZD1222 COVID-19 vaccine. Study-wide findings and caveats: Spike-specific TCR breadth rose after two AZD1222 doses, and depth rose as well.

A word on this clone: Its antigen remains unknown.

Sequenced by immunoSEQ multiplex PCR; TCRdb stores in-frame clones only, minus some. Of about 170,000 clones listed, about nine tenths are singletons. Germline V gene data show CDR1 as SEHNR and CDR2 as FQNEAQ (reference sequence). CDR3 length: 14 amino acids. V dropped 0 bases and J dropped 6 bases, with 11 bases sitting between them. The chain joins TRBV7-9 to TRBJ1-2; perhaps TRBD1 as D (6 bases). This clonotype was sampled from an adult in good health. The input for sequencing was peripheral blood, taken on day 0 of AZD1222 vaccination. In nucleotides, the CDR3 is TGTGCCAGCAGCTTAGCAACAGGGATCGATGGCTACACCTTC. Translated, it gives CASSLATGIDGYTF.